The clone carrying this TCR beta chain is a singleton in its sample. Antigen: not known. The data are from a study of cytomegalovirus exposure and HLA in healthy donors. Overall study findings and caveats: Most CMV-associated TCR beta chains were later found to appear HLA-restricted.

A multiplex PCR was run with 60 Vbeta primers and 13 Jbeta primers. Using immunoSEQ multiplex PCR, the repertoire was profiled, and TCRdb retains in-frame clones only, with some absent. The repertoire holds roughly 190,000 clones, with 81% as singletons. The V gene end was trimmed by 2 bases and the J gene end by 8 bases; junction bases not matched to a gene: 4. The germline V gene has CDR1 SGHVS and CDR2 FNYEAQ. The CDR3 totals 15 residues. The V call is TRBV7-6, the J call TRBJ1-6, with 9 bases that match TRBD1. The sample consisted of PBMCs. This receptor was taken from a man between 40 and 49 years old in good health and CMV-seropositive. The DNA of the CDR3 is TGTGCCAGCAGCTTATCTCGGACAGGGGATTCACCCCTCCACTTT. This translates into CASSLSRTGDSPLHF.